This T cell receptor (beta chain) came from a study of technical replicates of blood from a few donors. The protocol was immunoSEQ multiplex PCR, while the TCRdb copy is restricted to in-frame clones and leaves out a portion. The table has about 79,000 clones, 75% to 95% seen once; the top ten hold 0.3% to 0.5%. Germline-derived CDR1 and CDR2 are SEHNR and FQNEAQ (reference sequence). The CDR3 runs 15 residues. Trimming took off 5 bases at V and 0 bases at J, with 11 bases between the two ends. This receptor was obtained from a human donor in good health. Some clones in this sample may be carry-over from other donors' samples. The specimen sequenced was T cells isolated from PBMCs. V gene TRBV7-9 combines with J gene TRBJ2-1, with TRBD1 as a possible D gene (6 bases). This CDR3 is CASSIRDNSYNEQFF. The CDR3 nucleotides read TGTGCCAGCAGCATCCGGGACAACTCCTACAATGAGCAGTTCTTC.